This T cell receptor (beta chain) was identified during a study of T-cell reconstitution after alpha-beta-depleted transplantation in children. Overall study findings and caveats: Several hundred expanded graft clones reportedly supplied alpha-beta T cells about two months after transplant.

This clonotype was recorded a few times. Its target is not known. TCRbeta library construction was performed incorporating unique molecular identifiers. Using its own MiXCR run on the PCR reads, TCRdb lists one record per CDR3 protein. The table lists fewer than 250,000 distinct CDR3 sequences, approximately 15% of them singletons. This receptor was obtained from a male patient aged 2 to 9 who had a stem cell transplant for acute lymphoblastic leukemia, so the T cells may come from the graft donor. Sequencing was performed on PBMCs, mostly from graft donor cells, taken 360 days after TCRalphabeta/CD19-depleted stem cell transplant.

In DNA form, the CDR3 reads TGCAGTGCTCAAGGACTAGCGGGGGCATATGAGCAGTTCTTC. This gives the protein CSAQGLAGAYEQFF. V and J are TRBV20-1 and TRBJ2-1; 13 nucleotides align to TRBD2. Germline V gene lookup returns CDR1 DFQATT and CDR2 SNEGSKA (reference sequence). V gave up 5 bases and J gave up 8 bases; unmatched junction bases: 6. CDR3 length: 14 amino acids.